This T cell receptor (beta chain) was found in a study of a mutant IDH1 vaccine in newly diagnosed glioma. Regarding the study as a whole: Evidence of vaccine-induced immune responses was documented in over 85% of patients.

Using immunoSEQ multiplex PCR, the repertoire was profiled, and TCRdb retains in-frame clones only, with some absent. The repertoire holds more than 20,000 clones, with 82% as singletons. This clone came up a few times. Its target is unknown. Time point meaning: week 23, last vaccination. With topical imiquimod, each dose of the vaccine consisted of 300 ug of mutant IDH1 20-mer peptide. Germline values: CDR1 GTSNPN, CDR2 SVGIG (reference sequence). With 5 bases removed from V and 1 base from J, the gap between germline ends came to 6 bases. The CDR3 length is 12 residues. This specimen consisted of PBMCs, obtained from a glioma patient whose treatment included an IDH1 peptide vaccine. The J gene is TRBJ1-5, the V gene TRBV30; D is perhaps TRBD1 (5 bases). The clonotype comes from a man aged 25-40 years with glioma. The CDR3 reads CAWGGSNQPQHF. As DNA, the CDR3 is TGTGCCTGGGGGGGAAGCAATCAGCCCCAGCATTTT.